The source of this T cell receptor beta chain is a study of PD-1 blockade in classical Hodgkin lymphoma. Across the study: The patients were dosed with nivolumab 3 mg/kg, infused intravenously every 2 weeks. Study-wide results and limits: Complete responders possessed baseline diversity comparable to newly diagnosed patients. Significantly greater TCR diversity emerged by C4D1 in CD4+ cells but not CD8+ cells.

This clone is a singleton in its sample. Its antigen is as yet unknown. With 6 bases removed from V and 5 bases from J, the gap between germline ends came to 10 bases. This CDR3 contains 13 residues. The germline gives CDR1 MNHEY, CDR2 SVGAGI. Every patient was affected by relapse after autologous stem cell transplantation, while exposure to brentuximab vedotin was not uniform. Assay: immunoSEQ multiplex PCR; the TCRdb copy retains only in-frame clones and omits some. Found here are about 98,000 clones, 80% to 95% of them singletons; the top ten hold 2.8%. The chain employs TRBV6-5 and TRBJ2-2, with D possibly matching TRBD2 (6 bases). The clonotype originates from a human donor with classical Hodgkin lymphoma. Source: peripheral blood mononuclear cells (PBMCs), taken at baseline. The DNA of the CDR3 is TGTGCCAGCAGCCCAAGCGGGACCGGGGAGCTGTTTTTT. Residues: CASSPSGTGELFF.